The 7 T cell receptor beta chains given below trace back to one sample, sequenced in a study of blood T cell repertoires in COVID-19. TCRdb's table, derived via immunoSEQ multiplex PCR, lists solely in-frame clones and lacks some. The table shows around 400,000 clones, with around 87% occurring only once. Sequencing was carried out using peripheral blood. The receptors were sampled from a woman aged 25 to 39 with COVID-19, enrolled during active disease.

The V gene is TRBV7-6, the J gene TRBJ1-6; D not certain. V dropped 2 bases and J dropped 4 bases, with 9 bases sitting between them. Germline-derived CDR1 and CDR2 are SGHVS and FNYEAQ. This CDR3 has 15 amino acids. Here the CDR3 reads CASSLKPAYNSPLHF. In DNA form, the CDR3 reads TGTGCCAGCAGCTTAAAGCCTGCTTATAATTCACCCCTCCACTTT.

V gene TRBV11-3 combines with J gene TRBJ2-3; D gene ambiguous. The germline V gene encodes CDR1 SGHNT and CDR2 YENEEA. The CDR3 runs 13 residues. The ends were cut back, 0 bases at V and 9 bases at J, with 10 bases in the middle. The CDR3: CASSLDRGRTQYF. The CDR3 DNA reads as TGTGCCAGCAGCTTAGATCGAGGCCGAACGCAGTATTTT.

The gene calls are TRBV30 and TRBJ2-5; possibly TRBD2 for D (5 bases). The germline V gene encodes CDR1 GTSNPN and CDR2 SVGIG (reference sequence). V lost 7 bases and J lost 5, with 20 bases in between. The CDR3 is made up of 14 amino acids. CDR3 sequence reads: CALSGQLVSETQYF. The CDR3, as DNA: TGTGCCTTAAGTGGCCAACTAGTGTCTGAGACCCAGTACTTC.

The V call is TRBV28, the J call TRBJ2-1, with 7 positions matching TRBD2. CDR1 and CDR2 from the germline V gene are MDHEN and SYDVKM. This CDR3 contains 16 residues. Unmatched junction bases numbered 11, after V lost 4 bases and J lost 5 bases. The CDR3 protein is CASSWAGRERDNEQFF. The CDR3 DNA is TGTGCCAGCAGTTGGGCGGGGCGGGAGAGGGACAATGAGCAGTTCTTC.

The rearrangement links TRBV19 to TRBJ2-7, with 7 nucleotides matching TRBD2. The V gene end was trimmed by 5 bases and the J gene end by 5 bases; junction bases not matched to a gene: 12. CDR3 length: 15 residues. Germline CDR1 reads LNHDA; CDR2 reads SQIVND (reference sequence). Written as DNA, the CDR3 is TGTGCCAGTAGTCTCCCCTCAGCGGGGAGGGACGAGCAGTACTTC. The encoded protein is CASSLPSAGRDEQYF. Drawing the rest from reference TRBV19 and TRBJ2-7, the complete variable domain is DGGITQSPKYLFRKEGQNVTLSCEQNLNHDAMYWYRQDPGQGLRLIYYSQIVNDFQKGDIAEGYSVSREKKESFPLTVTSAQKNPTAFYLCASSLPSAGRDEQYFGPGTRLTVT.

The chain employs TRBV5-6 and TRBJ2-1; maybe TRBD1 (6 bases). Germline CDR1 SGHDT, CDR2 YYEEEE. V lost 4 bases and J 6 bases, leaving 14 bases between the germline ends. The CDR3 totals 14 residues. CDR3 nucleotides: TGTGCCAGCAGCCGGGGACAAATAGGCAATGAGCAGTTCTTC. It yields the protein CASSRGQIGNEQFF.

The CDR3 DNA reads TGTGCCAGCAGCGTGACGTGGGACAGCTACGAGCAGTACTTC. Amino acid sequence: CASSVTWDSYEQYF. The J gene is TRBJ2-7, the V gene TRBV6-5; 7 bases agree with TRBD1. The germline V gene encodes CDR1 MNHEY and CDR2 SVGAGI. CDR3 length: 14 residues. The J segment lost 3 bases and the V segment lost 6 bases, leaving 8 bases of the junction unmatched.